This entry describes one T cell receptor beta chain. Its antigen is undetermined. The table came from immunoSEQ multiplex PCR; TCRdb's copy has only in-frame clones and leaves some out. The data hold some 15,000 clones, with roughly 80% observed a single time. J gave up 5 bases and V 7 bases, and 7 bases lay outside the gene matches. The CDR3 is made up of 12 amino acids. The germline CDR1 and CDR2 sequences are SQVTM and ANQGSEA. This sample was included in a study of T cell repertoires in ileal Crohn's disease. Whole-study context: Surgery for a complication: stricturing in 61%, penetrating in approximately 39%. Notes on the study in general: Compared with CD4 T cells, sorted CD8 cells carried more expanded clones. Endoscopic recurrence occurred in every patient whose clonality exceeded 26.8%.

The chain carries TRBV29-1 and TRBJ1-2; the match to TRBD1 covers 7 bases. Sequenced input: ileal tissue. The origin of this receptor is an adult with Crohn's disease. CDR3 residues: CSDRDRRYGYTF. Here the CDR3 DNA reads TGCAGCGACCGGGACAGACGGTATGGCTACACCTTC.